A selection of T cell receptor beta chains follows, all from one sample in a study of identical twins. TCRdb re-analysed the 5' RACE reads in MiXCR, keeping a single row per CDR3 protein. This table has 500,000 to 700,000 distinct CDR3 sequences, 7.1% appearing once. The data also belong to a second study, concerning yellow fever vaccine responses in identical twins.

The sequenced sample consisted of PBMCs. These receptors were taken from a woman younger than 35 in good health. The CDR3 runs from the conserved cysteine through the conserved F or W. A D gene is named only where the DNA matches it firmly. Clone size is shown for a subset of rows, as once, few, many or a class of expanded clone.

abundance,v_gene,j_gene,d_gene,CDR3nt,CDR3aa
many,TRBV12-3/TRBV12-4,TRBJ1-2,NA,TGTGCCAGCAGTGCGATCCGGGGCCATGGCTACACCTTC,CASSAIRGHGYTF
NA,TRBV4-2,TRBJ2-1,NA,TGTGCCAGCAGCCACCCAGACAGCCTACAGTACAATGAGCAGTTCTTC,CASSHPDSLQYNEQFF
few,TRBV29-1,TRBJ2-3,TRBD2,TGCAGCGTTGAACTAGCGGGAGTTGGTGATACGCAGTATTTT,CSVELAGVGDTQYF
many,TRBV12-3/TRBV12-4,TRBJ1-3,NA,TGTGCCAGCAGTTTTAGGCTCTCTGGAAACACCATATATTTT,CASSFRLSGNTIYF
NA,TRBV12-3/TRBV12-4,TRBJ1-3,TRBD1,TGTGCCAGCCCACCCTCACAGGGGTACTCCGGAAACACCATATATTTT,CASPPSQGYSGNTIYF
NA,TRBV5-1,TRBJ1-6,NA,TGCGCCAGCAGCTTGTGGGACCCGAGCTCCTATAATTCACCCCTCCACTTT,CASSLWDPSSYNSPLHF
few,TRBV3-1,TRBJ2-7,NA,TGTGCCAGCAGCCAAGCTTGGCAGGGCCCTCGAGAGCAGTACTTC,CASSQAWQGPREQYF
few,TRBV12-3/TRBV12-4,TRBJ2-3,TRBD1,TGTGCCAGCAGTTCGGCAGGGGGCGGAGATACGCAGTATTTT,CASSSAGGGDTQYF
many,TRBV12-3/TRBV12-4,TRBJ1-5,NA,TGTGCCAGCAGCCGCTCGGAATCCGGGAGCAATCAGCCCCAGCATTTT,CASSRSESGSNQPQHF
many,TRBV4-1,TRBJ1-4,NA,TGCGCCAGCAGCCGGTCGAATCGCGCTAATGAAAAACTGTTTTTT,CASSRSNRANEKLFF
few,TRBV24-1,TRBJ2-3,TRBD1,TGTGCCACCTGGGACAGGGAGACAGATACGCAGTATTTT,CATWDRETDTQYF
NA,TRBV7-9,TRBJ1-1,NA,TGTGCCAGCAGCTCAAGAGTGGGACGGAACACTGAAGCTTTCTTT,CASSSRVGRNTEAFF
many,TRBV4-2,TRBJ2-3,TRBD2,TGTGCCAGCAGCCAAGATGCGACTAGCGGGGCAGATACGCAGTATTTT,CASSQDATSGADTQYF
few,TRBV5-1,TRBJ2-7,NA,TGCGCCAGCAGCTGGGCGGAGACCTACGAGCAGTACTTC,CASSWAETYEQYF
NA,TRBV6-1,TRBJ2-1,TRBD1,TGTGCCAGCAGTGGGACAGGTAGTATAATTTGGAATGAGCAGTTCTTC,CASSGTGSIIWNEQFF
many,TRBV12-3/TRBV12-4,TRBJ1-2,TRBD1,TGTGCCAGCAGTCCTCCCGTGGCAGGGGGCTATGGCTACACCTTC,CASSPPVAGGYGYTF
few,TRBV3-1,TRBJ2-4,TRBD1,TGTGCCAGCAGCCAATCGGCCGGGACAGGGAAAAACATTCAGTACTTC,CASSQSAGTGKNIQYF
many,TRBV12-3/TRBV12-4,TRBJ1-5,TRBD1,TGTGCCAGCACCATAGGACAGGGCAATCAGCCCCAGCATTTT,CASTIGQGNQPQHF
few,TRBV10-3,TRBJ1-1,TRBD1,TGTGCCATCAGACAAAATCTCGGGACAGCGAACACTGAAGCTTTCTTT,CAIRQNLGTANTEAFF
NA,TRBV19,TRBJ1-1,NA,TGTGCCAGTGGGCTGAAGAACACTGAAGCTTTCTTT,CASGLKNTEAFF